A single sample gave rise to the 27 T cell receptor beta chains below, sequenced in a study of shared clonotypes between healthy human individuals. Clones were sequenced by immunoSEQ multiplex PCR, and TCRdb holds only the in-frame ones, with some missing. The sample has hundreds of thousands of clones, roughly 96% seen once. It was CD45RO-negative cells, positively selected for CCR7, that made up naive CD8 cells, with terminally differentiated effector memory CD45RA+ cells excluded. Sequenced input: naive CD8+ T cells sorted from blood. The receptors were gathered from a woman in her thirties in good health.

V and J are TRBV19 and TRBJ2-7; no firm D call. CDR1 LNHDA and CDR2 SQIVND come from the germline V gene (reference sequence). V lost 8 bases, J lost 7 bases, and 21 bases lay in between. The CDR3 length is 14 residues. The CDR3 sequence is CASAATEYVLEQYF. The CDR3 DNA reads as TGTGCCAGTGCCGCCACCGAATATGTGTTGGAGCAGTACTTC.

The chain combines TRBV27 with TRBJ2-3; TRBD2 is a possible D gene (5 bases). Trimming removed 2 bases from V and 4 bases from J, with 13 bases in between. The germline V gene encodes CDR1 MNHEY and CDR2 SMNVEV (reference sequence). This CDR3 spans 15 amino acids. The CDR3 sequence: CASSLRRVIPDTQYF. The CDR3 DNA reads TGTGCCAGCAGTTTACGGCGGGTCATCCCAGATACGCAGTATTTT.

This chain links TRBV6-1 with TRBJ2-7, with TRBD1 as a possible D gene (6 bases). The length of the CDR3 is 14 residues. CDR1 and CDR2 (germline): MNHNS, SASEGT. V was shortened by 4 bases and J by 2 bases, with 12 bases between the two germline ends. CDR3 sequence: CASSAWDIAYEQYF. DNA for the CDR3: TGTGCCAGCAGTGCGTGGGACATAGCCTACGAGCAGTACTTC.

This chain connects TRBV5-8 to TRBJ1-1; D remains unclear. Per the germline V gene, CDR1 is SGHTS and CDR2 is YDEGEE. The V end lost 3 bases, the J end lost 1 base, and 10 bases lay between the germline ends. This CDR3 has 14 residues. The DNA for the CDR3 is TGTGCCAGCAGCTGGGTTGGGCCGAACACTGAAGCTTTCTTT. This gives the protein CASSWVGPNTEAFF.

The rearrangement joins TRBV28 to TRBJ1-4, with D perhaps TRBD1 (5 bases). Per the germline V gene, CDR1 is MDHEN and CDR2 is SYDVKM. CDR3 size: 18 residues. V was cut by 3 bases and J by 6 bases, with 23 bases left in between. The CDR3 reads CASSFRRRGPWQDEKLFF. CDR3 sequence (DNA): TGTGCCAGCAGTTTTCGCAGAAGGGGACCTTGGCAGGATGAAAAACTGTTTTTT.

The genes are TRBV28 and TRBJ2-7; TRBD2 aligns across 10 bases. The junction had 2 bases not matched to a gene; V was cut back by 2 bases and J by 4 bases. The V gene's germline CDR1 is MDHEN and CDR2 SYDVKM. The CDR3 covers 14 residues. Written as DNA, the CDR3 is TGTGCCAGCAGTTTAGCTAGCGGGAGTTACGAGCAGTACTTC. This encodes CASSLASGSYEQYF.

V gene TRBV7-8 combines with J gene TRBJ1-3; TRBD1 aligns across 9 bases. The CDR3 sequence is 16 residues long. V gave up 2 bases and J gave up 2 bases; unmatched junction bases: 4. Per the germline V gene, CDR1 is SGHVS and CDR2 is FQNEAQ. The CDR3 DNA reads as TGTGCCAGCAGCTTAAGCGGACAGGGGACTGGAAACACCATATATTTT. Translation: CASSLSGQGTGNTIYF.

The J gene is TRBJ2-3, the V gene TRBV28; D perhaps matches TRBD1 (6 bases). The V and J ends lost 5 bases and 4 bases respectively, with 13 bases between them. CDR3 length: 14 amino acids. From germline, CDR1 is MDHEN and CDR2 SYDVKM. Here the CDR3 DNA reads TGTGCCAGCAGTGCCCAGGGGTACGCAGATACGCAGTATTTT. It specifies CASSAQGYADTQYF.

This rearrangement joins TRBV6-6 to TRBJ1-3; D not resolved. Deletions cut 5 bases from V and 4 bases from J, with 9 bases between. This CDR3 is 13 amino acids long. The germline V gene encodes CDR1 MNHNY and CDR2 SVGAGI (reference sequence). In DNA, the CDR3 is TGTGCCAGCAGTGACTGGTCCGGAAACACCATATATTTT. This sequence encodes CASSDWSGNTIYF.

Details on this clone: Different DNA sequences within this sample yield the same CDR3. The chain links TRBV28 to TRBJ2-1; D tentatively reads TRBD1 or TRBD2 (5 bases each). The CDR3 length is 14 residues. Germline V gene sequence: CDR1 MDHEN, CDR2 SYDVKM. V was clipped by 3 bases and J by 1 base, with 7 bases between them. As DNA, the CDR3 is TGTGCCAGCAGTTTGGGGGTATCCTACAATGAGCAGTTCTTC. Its protein product is CASSLGVSYNEQFF.

This clone was detected only once. Its ends do not fully match the called genes, so a read error is possible. The rearrangement uses TRBV28 and TRBJ2-7; D possibly corresponds to TRBD1 (6 bases). The germline V gene encodes CDR1 MDHEN and CDR2 SYDVKM. This CDR3 comprises 15 residues. The CDR3 loop reads CASSSPSHQGFVFHF. CDR3 bases: TGTGCCAGCAGTTCCCCCAGCCATCAGGGGTTTGTTTTCCATTTC.

The rearrangement uses TRBV11-2 and TRBJ2-5; 10 bases are a match to TRBD2. Looked up from germline, CDR1 is SGHAT and CDR2 is FQNNGV. V lost 3 bases and J lost 4; bases outside the gene matches: 5. The CDR3 runs to 15 residues. The CDR3 sequence is CASSLNSGRLETQYF. The CDR3 nucleotides read TGTGCCAGCAGCTTGAATAGCGGGAGGTTAGAGACCCAGTACTTC.

This clone was seen a few times. The chain carries TRBV27 and TRBJ2-7; D tentatively fits TRBD1 or TRBD2 (5 bases each). CDR3 length: 13 amino acids. Germline V gives CDR1 MNHEY, CDR2 SMNVEV (reference sequence). Between the trimmed V and J ends, which lost 7 bases and 3 bases, there was a span of 13 bases. CDR3 in amino acids: CASKLGTSYEQYF. The CDR3 DNA reads as TGTGCCAGCAAACTTGGGACGAGCTACGAGCAGTACTTC.

The gene calls are TRBV27 and TRBJ2-3; 10 nucleotides line up with TRBD2. This CDR3 contains 16 residues. With V trimmed by 5 bases and J by 2 bases, 7 bases remained unmatched. Germline CDR1 MNHEY, CDR2 SMNVEV (reference sequence). CDR3 nucleotides: TGTGCCAGCAGTGCCCGACTAGCGGGTATCACAGATACGCAGTATTTT. Its protein product is CASSARLAGITDTQYF.

V is TRBV28 and J is TRBJ2-1; a weak D match, TRBD2 (5 bases). This CDR3 comprises 14 residues. Trimming stripped 6 bases from V and 4 bases from J, with 13 bases between. Germline V lookup: CDR1 MDHEN, CDR2 SYDVKM. The CDR3 sequence is CASSRPGGYNEQFF. The CDR3 nucleotides read TGTGCCAGCAGCCGGCCGGGCGGGTACAATGAGCAGTTCTTC.

The chain couples TRBV7-9 to TRBJ2-7; no clear D gene. The CDR3 runs 13 residues. V lost 1 base and J lost 5, with 9 bases in between. Germline CDR1 SEHNR, CDR2 FQNEAQ (reference sequence). The CDR3 reads CASSLGNGDEQYF. For the CDR3, the DNA is TGTGCCAGCAGCTTAGGGAACGGCGACGAGCAGTACTTC. The full variable domain, completed using reference TRBV7-9 and TRBJ2-7, is DTGVSQNPRHKITKRGQNVTFRCDPISEHNRLYWYRQTLGQGPEFLTYFQNEAQLEKSRLLSDRFSAERPKGSFSTLEIQRTEQGDSAMYLCASSLGNGDEQYFGPGTRLTVT.

This chain links TRBV5-6 with TRBJ1-1; weak D call: TRBD1 (5 bases). Germline CDR1 and CDR2: SGHDT and YYEEEE. This CDR3 has 14 amino acids. V lost 4 bases and J 6 bases, leaving 16 bases between the germline ends. CDR3 DNA sequence: TGTGCCAGCAGCCAGGGACTCCCTGGGGCTGAAGCTTTCTTT. Protein sequence: CASSQGLPGAEAFF. Full variable domain (outside the CDR3, taken from reference TRBV5-6 and TRBJ1-1): DAGVTQSPTHLIKTRGQQVTLRCSPKSGHDTVSWYQQALGQGPQFIFQYYEEEERQRGNFPDRFSGHQFPNYSSELNVNALLLGDSALYLCASSQGLPGAEAFFGQGTRLTVV.

The V gene is TRBV9, the J gene TRBJ2-2, with D perhaps matching TRBD2 (5 bases). The germline gives CDR1 SGDLS, CDR2 YYNGEE. This CDR3 has 15 residues. Trimming removed 0 bases from V and 1 base from J, with 7 bases in between. The CDR3 nucleotides are TGTGCCAGCAGCGTAGGGACTTTGAACACCGGGGAGCTGTTTTTT. Protein: CASSVGTLNTGELFF.

V gene TRBV15 combines with J gene TRBJ2-3, with D perhaps being TRBD1 or TRBD2 (5 bases each). CDR1 and CDR2 (germline): LNHNV, YYDKDF (reference sequence). The CDR3 has 16 amino acids. Trimming removed 0 bases at V and 3 bases at J, with 13 bases between. The CDR3 loop is CATSRDLGETTDTQYF. DNA for the CDR3: TGTGCCACCAGCAGAGATTTGGGGGAGACAACAGATACGCAGTATTTT. The complete variable domain, with remaining parts taken from reference TRBV15 and TRBJ2-3, reads DAMVIQNPRYQVTQFGKPVTLSCSQTLNHNVMYWYQQKSSQAPKLLFHYYDKDFNNEADTPDNFQSRRPNTSFCFLDIRSPGLGDTAMYLCATSRDLGETTDTQYFGPGTRLTVL.

This rearrangement joins TRBV9 to TRBJ2-5, with D perhaps matching TRBD1 (5 bases). The CDR3 covers 13 residues. Germline CDR1 SGDLS, CDR2 YYNGEE. V lost 4 bases and J 2 bases, leaving 9 bases between the germline ends. The CDR3 loop reads CASSPRQQETQYF. The CDR3 DNA reads as TGTGCCAGCAGCCCGCGACAGCAAGAGACCCAGTACTTC.

V usage is TRBV6-1 and J usage is TRBJ2-4; D is undetermined. The V and J ends lost 4 bases and 2 bases respectively, with 12 bases between them. CDR1 is MNHNS and CDR2 is SASEGT in the germline V gene. The CDR3 consists of 15 residues. The CDR3 loop reads CASSVTLRPKNIQYF. The DNA of the CDR3 is TGTGCCAGCAGTGTAACGTTAAGACCCAAAAACATTCAGTACTTC.

This clone was detected only once. The rearrangement joins TRBV2 to TRBJ2-1; TRBD1 is a possible D gene (5 bases). From germline, CDR1 is SNHLY and CDR2 FYNNEI. This CDR3 is 16 amino acids long. V gave up 6 bases and J gave up 3 bases, with 18 bases separating them. CDR3 nucleotide sequence: TGTGCCAGCAGCAGGGAAAGGGTGGGGATCTACAATGAGCAGTTCTTC. Translating it yields CASSRERVGIYNEQFF. Variable domain in full (rest from reference TRBV2 and TRBJ2-1): EPEVTQTPSHQVTQMGQEVILRCVPISNHLYFYWYRQILGQKVEFLVSFYNNEISEKSEIFDDQFSVERPDGSNFTLKIRSTKLEDSAMYFCASSRERVGIYNEQFFGPGTRLTVL.

V is TRBV30 and J is TRBJ1-3; 7 nucleotides align to TRBD1. Germline V lookup: CDR1 GTSNPN, CDR2 SVGIG (reference sequence). V shed 3 bases, J shed 1 base, and the junction held 3 bases outside the gene matches. The CDR3 length is 14 residues. In DNA, the CDR3 is TGTGCCTGGAGACAGGGGTGGTCTGGAAACACCATATATTTT. It specifies CAWRQGWSGNTIYF. Full variable domain (missing parts from reference TRBV30 and TRBJ1-3): SQTIHQWPATLVQPVGSPLSLECTVEGTSNPNLYWYRQAAGRGLQLLFYSVGIGQISSEVPQNLSASRPQDRQFILSSKKLLLSDSGFYLCAWRQGWSGNTIYFGEGSWLTVV.

The V call is TRBV28, the J call TRBJ2-2; D not certain. Trimming took 6 bases from V and 5 from J, leaving 13 bases between them. CDR3 size: 14 residues. Looked up from germline, CDR1 is MDHEN and CDR2 is SYDVKM. DNA of the CDR3: TGTGCCAGCAGCGTCCCCCTAGGGACCGGGGAGCTGTTTTTT. Translated: CASSVPLGTGELFF.

The chain carries TRBV4-2 and TRBJ2-1; 11 bases are shared with TRBD2. The CDR3 sequence is 18 residues long. The trim removed 1 base at V and 2 bases at J, leaving 7 bases unmatched. Germline V gives CDR1 LGHNA, CDR2 YNFKEQ. The DNA for the CDR3 is TGTGCCAGCAGCCAAGGACTAGCGGGAAGAACCCCCTACAATGAGCAGTTCTTC. This sequence encodes CASSQGLAGRTPYNEQFF.

The chain is built from TRBV28 and TRBJ2-3; 9 nucleotides align to TRBD2. The J segment lost 6 bases and the V segment lost 2 bases, leaving 6 bases of the junction unmatched. Germline V gene data show CDR1 as MDHEN and CDR2 as SYDVKM. There are 15 residues in the CDR3. Here the CDR3 DNA reads TGTGCCAGCAGTTTACCGCGGGAGGGCCGGGATACGCAGTATTTT. Translating it yields CASSLPREGRDTQYF.

This chain links TRBV27 with TRBJ2-2; D is uncertain. Germline CDR1 is MNHEY and CDR2 is SMNVEV (reference sequence). This CDR3 spans 10 amino acids. V was clipped by 11 bases and J by 7 bases, with 8 bases between them. CDR3 in amino acids: CAGPSGELFF. CDR3 coding DNA: TGTGCCGGACCAAGCGGGGAGCTGTTTTTT.